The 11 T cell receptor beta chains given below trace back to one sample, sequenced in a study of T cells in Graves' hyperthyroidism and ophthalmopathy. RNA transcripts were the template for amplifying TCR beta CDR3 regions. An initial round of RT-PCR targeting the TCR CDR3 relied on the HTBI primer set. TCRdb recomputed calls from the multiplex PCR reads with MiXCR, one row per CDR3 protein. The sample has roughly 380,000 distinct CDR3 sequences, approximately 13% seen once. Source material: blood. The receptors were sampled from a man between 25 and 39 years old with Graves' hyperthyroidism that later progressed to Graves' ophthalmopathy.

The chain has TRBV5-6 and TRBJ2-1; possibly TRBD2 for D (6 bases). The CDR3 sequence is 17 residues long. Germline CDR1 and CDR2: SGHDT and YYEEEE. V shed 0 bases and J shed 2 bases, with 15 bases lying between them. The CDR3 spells CASSLGGDGKTYNEQFF. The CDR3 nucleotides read TGTGCCAGCAGCTTGGGGGGGGACGGGAAAACCTACAATGAGCAGTTCTTC. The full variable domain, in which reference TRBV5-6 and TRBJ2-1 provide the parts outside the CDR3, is DAGVTQSPTHLIKTRGQQVTLRCSPKSGHDTVSWYQQALGQGPQFIFQYYEEEERQRGNFPDRFSGHQFPNYSSELNVNALLLGDSALYLCASSLGGDGKTYNEQFFGPGTRLTVL.

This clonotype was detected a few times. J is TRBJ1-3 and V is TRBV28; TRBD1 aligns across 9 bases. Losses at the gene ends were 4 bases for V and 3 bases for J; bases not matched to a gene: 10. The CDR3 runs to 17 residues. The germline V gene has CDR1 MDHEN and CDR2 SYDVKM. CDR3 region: CASSSPTGGLGGNTIYF. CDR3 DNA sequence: TGTGCCAGCAGTTCTCCCACAGGGGGCTTGGGTGGAAACACCATATATTTT.

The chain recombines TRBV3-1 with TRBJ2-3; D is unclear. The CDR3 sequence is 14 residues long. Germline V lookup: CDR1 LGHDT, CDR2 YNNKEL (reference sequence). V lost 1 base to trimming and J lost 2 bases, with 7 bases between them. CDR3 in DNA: TGTGCCAGCAGCCAAGGATCCTTCACAGATACGCAGTATTTT. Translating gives CASSQGSFTDTQYF.

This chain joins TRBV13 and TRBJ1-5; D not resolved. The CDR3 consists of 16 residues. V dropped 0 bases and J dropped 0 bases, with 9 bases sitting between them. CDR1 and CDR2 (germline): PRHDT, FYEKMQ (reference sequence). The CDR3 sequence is CASSLGLRDSNQPQHF. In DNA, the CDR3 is TGTGCCAGCAGCTTAGGCCTGAGAGATAGCAATCAGCCCCAGCATTTT.

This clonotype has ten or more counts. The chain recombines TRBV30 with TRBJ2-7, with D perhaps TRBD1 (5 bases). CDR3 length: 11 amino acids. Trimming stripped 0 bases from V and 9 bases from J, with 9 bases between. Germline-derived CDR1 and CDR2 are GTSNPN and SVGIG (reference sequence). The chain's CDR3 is CAWSVGAWQYF. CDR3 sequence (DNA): TGTGCCTGGAGTGTTGGGGCGTGGCAGTACTTC.

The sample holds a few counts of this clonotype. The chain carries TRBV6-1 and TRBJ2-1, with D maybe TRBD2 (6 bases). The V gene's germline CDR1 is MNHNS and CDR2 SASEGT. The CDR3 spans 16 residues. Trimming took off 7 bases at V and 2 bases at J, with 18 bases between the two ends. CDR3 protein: CASNPEAGLTYNEQFF. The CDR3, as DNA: TGTGCCAGCAATCCGGAGGCGGGGTTGACCTACAATGAGCAGTTCTTC.

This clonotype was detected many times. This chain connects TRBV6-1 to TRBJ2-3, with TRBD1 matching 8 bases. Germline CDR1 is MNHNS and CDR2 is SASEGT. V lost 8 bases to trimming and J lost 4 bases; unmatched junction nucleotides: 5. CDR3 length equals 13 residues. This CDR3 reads CASWNRGADTQYF. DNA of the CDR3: TGTGCCAGCTGGAACAGGGGGGCAGATACGCAGTATTTT.

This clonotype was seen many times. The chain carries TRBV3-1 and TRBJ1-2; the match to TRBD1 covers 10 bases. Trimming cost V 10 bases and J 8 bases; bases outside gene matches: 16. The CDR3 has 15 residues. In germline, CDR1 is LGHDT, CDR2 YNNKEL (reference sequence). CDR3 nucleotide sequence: TGTGCCACCTCGATTGAGACAGGGGGCCTCGAGGGCTACACCTTC. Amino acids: CATSIETGGLEGYTF. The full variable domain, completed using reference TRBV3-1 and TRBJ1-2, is DTAVSQTPKYLVTQMGNDKSIKCEQNLGHDTMYWYKQDSKKFLKIMFSYNNKELIINETVPNRFSPKSPDKAHLNLHINSLELGDSAVYFCATSIETGGLEGYTFGSGTRLTVV.

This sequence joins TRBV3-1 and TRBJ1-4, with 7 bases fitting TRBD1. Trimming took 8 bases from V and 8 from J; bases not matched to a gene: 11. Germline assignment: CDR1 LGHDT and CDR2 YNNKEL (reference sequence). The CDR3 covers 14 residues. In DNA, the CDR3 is TGTGCCAGCCGGGAGACAGGGTATGTGGAAAAACTGTTTTTT. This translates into CASRETGYVEKLFF.

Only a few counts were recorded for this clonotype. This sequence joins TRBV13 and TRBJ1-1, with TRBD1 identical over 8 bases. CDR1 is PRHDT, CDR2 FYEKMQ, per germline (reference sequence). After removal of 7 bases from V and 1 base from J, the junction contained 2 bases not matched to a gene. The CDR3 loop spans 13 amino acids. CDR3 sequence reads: CASNRGWNTEAFF. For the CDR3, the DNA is TGTGCCAGCAACAGGGGGTGGAACACTGAAGCTTTCTTT. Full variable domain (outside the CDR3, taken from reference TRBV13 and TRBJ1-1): AAGVIQSPRHLIKEKRETATLKCYPIPRHDTVYWYQQGPGQDPQFLISFYEKMQSDKGSIPDRFSAQQFSDYHSELNMSSLELGDSALYFCASNRGWNTEAFFGQGTRLTVV.

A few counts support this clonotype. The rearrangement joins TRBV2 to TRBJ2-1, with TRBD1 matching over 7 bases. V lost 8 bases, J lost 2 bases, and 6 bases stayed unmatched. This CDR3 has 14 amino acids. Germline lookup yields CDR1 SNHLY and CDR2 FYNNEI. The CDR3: CASQYRGPYNEQFF. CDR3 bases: TGTGCCAGCCAATACAGGGGTCCCTACAATGAGCAGTTCTTC.